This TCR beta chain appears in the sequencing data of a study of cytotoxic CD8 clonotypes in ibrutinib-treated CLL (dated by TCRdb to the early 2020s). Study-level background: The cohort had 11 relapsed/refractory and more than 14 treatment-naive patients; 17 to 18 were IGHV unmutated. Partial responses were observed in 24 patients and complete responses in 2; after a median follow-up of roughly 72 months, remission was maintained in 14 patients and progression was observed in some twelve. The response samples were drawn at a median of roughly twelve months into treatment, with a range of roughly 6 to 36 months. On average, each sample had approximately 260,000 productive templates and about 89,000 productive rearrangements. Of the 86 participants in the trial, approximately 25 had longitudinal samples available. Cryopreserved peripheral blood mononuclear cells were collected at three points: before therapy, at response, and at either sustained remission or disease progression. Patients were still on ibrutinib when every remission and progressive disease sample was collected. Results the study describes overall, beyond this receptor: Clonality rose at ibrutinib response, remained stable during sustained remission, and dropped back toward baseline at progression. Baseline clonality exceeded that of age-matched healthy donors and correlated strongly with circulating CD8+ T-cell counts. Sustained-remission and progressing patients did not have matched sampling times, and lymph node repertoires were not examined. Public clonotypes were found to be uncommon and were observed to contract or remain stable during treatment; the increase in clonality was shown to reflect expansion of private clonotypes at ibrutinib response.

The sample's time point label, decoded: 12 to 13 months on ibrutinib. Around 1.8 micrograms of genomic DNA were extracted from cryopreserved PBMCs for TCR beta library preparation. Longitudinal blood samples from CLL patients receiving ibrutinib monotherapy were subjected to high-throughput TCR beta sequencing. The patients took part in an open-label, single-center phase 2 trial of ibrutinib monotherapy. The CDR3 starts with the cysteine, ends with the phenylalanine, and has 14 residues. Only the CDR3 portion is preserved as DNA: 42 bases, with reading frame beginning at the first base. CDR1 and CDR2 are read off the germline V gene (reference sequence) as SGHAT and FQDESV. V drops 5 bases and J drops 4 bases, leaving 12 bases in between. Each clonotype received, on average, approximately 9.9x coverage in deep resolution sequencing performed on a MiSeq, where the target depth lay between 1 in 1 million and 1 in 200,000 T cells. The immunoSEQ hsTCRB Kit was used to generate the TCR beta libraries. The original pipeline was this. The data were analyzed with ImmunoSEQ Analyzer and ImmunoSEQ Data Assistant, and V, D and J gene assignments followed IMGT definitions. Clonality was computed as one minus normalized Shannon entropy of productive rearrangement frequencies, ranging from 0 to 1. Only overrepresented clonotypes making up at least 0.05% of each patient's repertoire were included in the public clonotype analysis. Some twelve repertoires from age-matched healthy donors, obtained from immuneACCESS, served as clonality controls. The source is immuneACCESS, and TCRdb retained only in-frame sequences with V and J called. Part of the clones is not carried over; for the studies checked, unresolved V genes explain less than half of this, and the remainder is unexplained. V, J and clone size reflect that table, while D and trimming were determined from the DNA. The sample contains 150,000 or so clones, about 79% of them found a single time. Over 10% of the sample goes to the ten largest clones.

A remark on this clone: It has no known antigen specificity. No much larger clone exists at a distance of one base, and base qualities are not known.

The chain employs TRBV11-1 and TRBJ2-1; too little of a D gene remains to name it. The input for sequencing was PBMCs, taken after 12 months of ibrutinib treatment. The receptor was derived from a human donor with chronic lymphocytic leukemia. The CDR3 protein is CASSPLLFYNEQFF. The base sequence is TGTGCCAGCAGCCCTCTCCTCTTTTACAATGAGCAGTTCTTC.